Each of the 5 T cell receptor beta chains below was sequenced from the same sample in a study of cytomegalovirus exposure and HLA in healthy donors. Sequencing was performed with immunoSEQ multiplex PCR; in TCRdb, only in-frame clones are kept and a portion is missing. The data contain 150,000 to 200,000 clones, 85% of them singletons. The sequenced sample was PBMCs. These receptors were obtained from a man aged 25-45 years in good health and CMV-seropositive.

The V and J genes are TRBV14 and TRBJ1-6; D is uncertain. Germline CDR1 and CDR2: SGHDN and FVKESK. Trimming cost V 2 bases and J 0 bases, with 8 bases left between them. The CDR3 extends over 16 amino acids. The CDR3 nucleotides are TGTGCCAGCAGCCAAATCGGGAGCTCCTATAATTCACCCCTCCACTTT. It specifies CASSQIGSSYNSPLHF. The whole variable domain, filled in from reference TRBV14 and TRBJ1-6, reads EAGVTQFPSHSVIEKGQTVTLRCDPISGHDNLYWYRRVMGKEIKFLLHFVKESKQDESGMPNNRFLAERTGGTYSTLKVQPAELEDSGVYFCASSQIGSSYNSPLHFGNGTRLTVT.

The gene calls are TRBV7-2 and TRBJ2-2, with 7 bases identical to TRBD2. Germline V CDR1 and CDR2: SGHTA, FQGNSA. With 10 bases clipped from V and 6 bases from J, the junction kept 14 bases outside the gene matches. The CDR3 extends over 15 amino acids. CDR3 sequence (DNA): TGTGCCACCGAAGCCCATGCAGGGAGGGCCGGGGAGCTGTTTTTT. Translating it yields CATEAHAGRAGELFF.

In this sample, this clone turned up once. The rearrangement links TRBV5-1 to TRBJ2-7, with a tentative D call TRBD1 (6 bases). Germline lookup yields CDR1 SGHRS and CDR2 YFSETQ. The germline V and J ends were trimmed by 4 bases and 6 bases, with 14 bases remaining between them. The CDR3 covers 13 residues. CDR3 residues: CASSAFTGFEQYF. The CDR3 DNA reads as TGCGCCAGCAGCGCCTTTACAGGGTTCGAGCAGTACTTC.

The rearrangement uses TRBV5-5 and TRBJ1-5; D gene uncertain. Trimming stripped 0 bases from V and 9 bases from J, with 13 bases between. CDR1 and CDR2 (germline): SGHKS, YYEKEE (reference sequence). The CDR3 loop spans 14 amino acids. The CDR3 sequence is CASSLESSARPQHF. CDR3 DNA: TGTGCCAGCAGCTTGGAGTCTTCCGCGAGGCCCCAGCATTTT.

This chain links TRBV7-9 with TRBJ1-2; D is unresolved. Trimming stripped 2 bases from V and 5 bases from J, with 12 bases between. The CDR3 totals 14 residues. Germline-derived CDR1 and CDR2 are SEHNR and FQNEAQ (reference sequence). Here the CDR3 DNA reads TGTGCCAGCAGCTTATTGGCGGCCGATTATGGCTACACCTTC. Its translation is CASSLLAADYGYTF.